Below, 27 T cell receptor beta chains from the same sample are listed, as sequenced in a study of shared clonotypes between healthy human individuals. Here immunoSEQ multiplex PCR was the method, and the copy in TCRdb shows in-frame clones only, minus some. The table lists about 2.3 million clones, 92% of them singletons, with more than 0.35% in the top ten. Sequencing was done on a sample of naive CD4+ T cells from PBMCs. The subset here: CD45RA+ positively selected. The receptors shown here come from a man between 18 and 35 years old in good health. Some clones in this sample may be carry-over from other donors' samples.

This chain uses TRBV9 with TRBJ2-5, with 7 bases fitting TRBD1. Germline V gene lookup returns CDR1 SGDLS and CDR2 YYNGEE. V lost 4 bases to trimming and J lost 2 bases; unmatched junction nucleotides: 5. The CDR3 loop spans 14 amino acids. Here the CDR3 reads CASSPGTAQETQYF. Written as DNA, the CDR3 is TGTGCCAGCAGCCCCGGGACAGCACAAGAGACCCAGTACTTC.

The chain has TRBV7-3 and TRBJ2-7; D gene ambiguous. Germline V lookup: CDR1 SGHTA, CDR2 FQGTGA. The ends were cut back, 2 bases at V and 5 bases at J, with 16 bases in the middle. This CDR3 has 15 residues. Written as DNA, the CDR3 is TGTGCCAGCAGCTTAGGCGCAGCTTTCGTTGACGAGCAGTACTTC. As protein: CASSLGAAFVDEQYF.

On this clone: This sample also contains other DNA sequences that code for the same CDR3. The genes are TRBV28 and TRBJ2-7; TRBD1 matches at 8 bases. J was trimmed by 0 bases and V by 6 bases; bases with no gene match: 1. CDR3 length: 13 residues. Germline V gives CDR1 MDHEN, CDR2 SYDVKM. The CDR3 sequence is CASRTGGSYEQYF. CDR3 nucleotides: TGTGCCAGCAGAACAGGGGGCTCCTACGAGCAGTACTTC.

CDR3 sequence reads: CASSPLLGTGGTDTQYF. The CDR3 nucleotides read TGTGCCAGCTCACCATTACTAGGGACCGGTGGGACAGATACGCAGTATTTT. This chain joins TRBV18 and TRBJ2-3; D tentatively fits TRBD1 or TRBD2 (5 bases each). Germline values: CDR1 KGHSH, CDR2 LQKENI. Trimming took 2 bases from V and 3 from J, leaving 18 bases between them. The CDR3 contains 17 residues.

The chain carries TRBV4-3 and TRBJ2-7; 7 nucleotides line up with TRBD1. Germline CDR1 reads LGHNA; CDR2 reads YSLEER. The CDR3 covers 15 residues. With 0 bases clipped from V and 3 bases from J, the junction kept 5 bases outside the gene matches. The CDR3 loop reads CASSQEGQLGYEQYF. The DNA for the CDR3 is TGCGCCAGCAGCCAAGAGGGACAGTTAGGCTACGAGCAGTACTTC.

The DNA of the CDR3 is TGTGCCAGCAGCTTACGTGGGGGGGGTGAGCAGTTCTTC. Residues: CASSLRGGGEQFF. The J gene is TRBJ2-1, the V gene TRBV11-2, with 7 bases fitting TRBD2. The CDR3 length is 13 residues. CDR1 SGHAT and CDR2 FQNNGV come from the germline V gene. Germline trimming cut 2 bases from V and 9 bases from J; bases unmatched to any gene: 4.

The V and J genes are TRBV6-1 and TRBJ1-6; TRBD1 agrees at 8 bases. J gave up 8 bases and V 3 bases, and 6 bases lay outside the gene matches. CDR1 is MNHNS and CDR2 is SASEGT in the germline V gene. This CDR3 region has 15 residues. The CDR3 DNA sequence: TGTGCCAGCAGTGATGAAGTCAGGGGGCATTCACCCCTCCACTTT. It translates to CASSDEVRGHSPLHF.

The chain recombines TRBV19 with TRBJ1-1; D remains unclear. V was pared by 4 bases and J by 11 bases, with 23 bases between. Germline V gene lookup returns CDR1 LNHDA and CDR2 SQIVND (reference sequence). The CDR3 is 15 amino acids. The CDR3 coding sequence is TGTGCCAGTAGTAGCGCTAGTAAATCCTTGCAGAGGGCTTTCTTT. Its protein product is CASSSASKSLQRAFF.

This chain links TRBV11-2 with TRBJ2-3; D perhaps matches TRBD2 (6 bases). Germline loops: CDR1 SGHAT, CDR2 FQNNGV. CDR3 size: 16 residues. Trimming stripped 5 bases from V and 4 bases from J, with 19 bases between. This CDR3 reads CASSAPGLRVADTQYF. As DNA, the CDR3 is TGTGCCAGCAGCGCCCCGGGACTTAGGGTGGCAGATACGCAGTATTTT.

CDR3 coding DNA: TGTGCCAGCAGCTCCACCCCGGGCGCAACCTACAATGAGCAGTTCTTC. Protein: CASSSTPGATYNEQFF. The V gene is TRBV7-3, the J gene TRBJ2-1, with D unresolved. Germline-derived CDR1 and CDR2 are SGHTA and FQGTGA. The CDR3 runs 16 residues. Trimming removed 4 bases at V and 2 bases at J, with 15 bases between.

The rearrangement joins TRBV28 to TRBJ2-1; D may be TRBD2 (6 bases). Germline V gives CDR1 MDHEN, CDR2 SYDVKM. CDR3 length equals 15 residues. V shed 2 bases and J shed 3 bases, with 11 bases lying between them. CDR3 nucleotide sequence: TGTGCCAGCAGTTTAGCAGGGAGGATCTACAATGAGCAGTTCTTC. Translation gives CASSLAGRIYNEQFF.

The V gene is TRBV7-9, the J gene TRBJ2-2; D is ambiguous. This CDR3 has 15 amino acids. The V and J ends lost 2 bases and 1 base respectively, with 8 bases between them. In germline, CDR1 is SEHNR, CDR2 FQNEAQ (reference sequence). The CDR3: CASSLRGLNTGELFF. In DNA, the CDR3 is TGTGCCAGCAGCTTAAGAGGATTGAACACCGGGGAGCTGTTTTTT.

The chain links TRBV11-2 to TRBJ1-1; D remains unclear. The CDR3 length is 13 residues. Trimming took 3 bases from V and 3 from J, leaving 8 bases between them. Per germline, CDR1 SGHAT and CDR2 FQNNGV. The CDR3 sequence: CASSLAQDTEAFF. The CDR3 DNA sequence: TGTGCCAGCAGCTTGGCCCAGGACACTGAAGCTTTCTTT. Filled out from reference TRBV11-2 and TRBJ1-1, the complete variable domain reads EAGVAQSPRYKIIEKRQSVAFWCNPISGHATLYWYQQILGQGPKLLIQFQNNGVVDDSQLPKDRFSAERLKGVDSTLKIQPAKLEDSAVYLCASSLAQDTEAFFGQGTRLTVV.

In its sample, this clone was seen once. This chain uses TRBV7-3 with TRBJ2-2, with 7 bases matching TRBD2. From germline, CDR1 is SGHTA and CDR2 FQGTGA. Germline trimming cut 4 bases from V and 0 bases from J; bases unmatched to any gene: 2. The CDR3 totals 15 residues. Here the CDR3 DNA reads TGTGCCAGCAGCTGGAGCGGGGCGAACACCGGGGAGCTGTTTTTT. It translates to CASSWSGANTGELFF.

The rearrangement links TRBV4-1 to TRBJ2-7; TRBD2 matches at 11 bases. Germline-derived CDR1 and CDR2 are MGHRA and YSYEKL. This CDR3 spans 18 amino acids. J gave up 1 base and V 0 bases, and 8 bases lay outside the gene matches. In DNA, the CDR3 is TGCGCCAGCAGCCAAGAGAGAGTAGCGGGAGGGCTGTCCTACGAGCAGTACTTC. It yields the protein CASSQERVAGGLSYEQYF.

This chain uses TRBV5-1 with TRBJ2-7; D gene uncertain. Trimming pared 1 base from V and 6 bases from J, leaving 17 bases between. The CDR3 extends over 15 amino acids. Germline CDR1 and CDR2: SGHRS and YFSETQ. CDR3 in DNA: TGCGCCAGCAGCTTGAGGTCTGGGTCTGGTCGCGAGCAGTACTTC. It specifies CASSLRSGSGREQYF.

This clone was seen only once. The chain is built from TRBV18 and TRBJ2-7, with TRBD1 matching 11 bases. The germline V gene has CDR1 KGHSH and CDR2 LQKENI. The V and J ends lost 3 bases and 3 bases, in that order; junction bases with no gene match: 10. CDR3 size: 17 residues. CDR3 region: CASSPPLRDRGFYEQYF. In nucleotides, the CDR3 is TGTGCCAGCTCACCCCCGCTCCGGGACAGGGGGTTCTACGAGCAGTACTTC.

The V call is TRBV5-4, the J call TRBJ2-4; tentative D call: TRBD1 (6 bases). Per the germline V gene, CDR1 is SGHNT and CDR2 is YYREEE (reference sequence). The CDR3 sequence is 16 residues long. Trimming shortened V by 2 bases and J by 4 bases, and 16 bases separated the two germline ends. CDR3 nucleotide sequence: TGTGCCAGCAGCTTAGACTTCGGCAGGGGTAAAAACATTCAGTACTTC. Its translation is CASSLDFGRGKNIQYF.

The gene calls are TRBV2 and TRBJ2-5; 9 bases agree with TRBD2. Germline V gene data show CDR1 as SNHLY and CDR2 as FYNNEI. V dropped 8 bases and J dropped 3; count of bases not matched to a gene: 10. The CDR3 extends over 15 amino acids. CDR3 sequence: CASRERGAAEETQYF. The CDR3 DNA reads TGTGCCAGCCGGGAGCGGGGGGCTGCCGAAGAGACCCAGTACTTC.

The V gene is TRBV4-1, the J gene TRBJ2-7; weak D call: TRBD2 (6 bases). The germline V and J ends were trimmed by 4 bases and 3 bases, with 16 bases remaining between them. This CDR3 region has 15 residues. Germline V gene lookup returns CDR1 MGHRA and CDR2 YSYEKL. The chain's CDR3 is CASSREPGRGYEQYF. The CDR3 bases are TGCGCCAGCAGCCGGGAACCCGGGAGAGGCTACGAGCAGTACTTC.

The chain is built from TRBV7-8 and TRBJ2-2, with 7 bases that match TRBD2. Trimming at V came to 2 bases and at J to 7 bases, leaving 4 bases not matched to a gene. Germline V gene lookup returns CDR1 SGHVS and CDR2 FQNEAQ. CDR3 length: 14 amino acids. DNA for the CDR3: TGTGCCAGCAGCTTATATCCGGGGGGCGGGGAGCTGTTTTTT. It is translated as CASSLYPGGGELFF. The whole variable domain, remainder taken from reference TRBV7-8 and TRBJ2-2, is GAGVSQSPRYKVAKRGQDVALRCDPISGHVSLFWYQQALGQGPEFLTYFQNEAQLDKSGLPSDRFFAERPEGSVSTLKIQRTQQEDSAVYLCASSLYPGGGELFFGEGSRLTVL.

V and J are TRBV6-1 and TRBJ2-3, with D maybe TRBD2 (6 bases). V was trimmed by 6 bases and J by 3 bases, leaving 16 bases between them. This CDR3 contains 15 residues. Germline V gene lookup returns CDR1 MNHNS and CDR2 SASEGT. In DNA, the CDR3 is TGTGCCAGCAGGAGGCCAGGGACTGGTACAGATACGCAGTATTTT. It yields the protein CASRRPGTGTDTQYF.

The chain links TRBV30 to TRBJ2-3, with D maybe TRBD2 (6 bases). Trimming took 0 bases from V and 6 from J, leaving 16 bases between them. Germline V gives CDR1 GTSNPN, CDR2 SVGIG (reference sequence). This CDR3 comprises 15 residues. CDR3 protein: CAWSVSSGWADTQYF. The DNA of the CDR3 is TGTGCCTGGAGTGTTTCCAGCGGGTGGGCGGATACGCAGTATTTT. Based on the CDR3 plus reference TRBV30 and TRBJ2-3, the full variable domain is SQTIHQWPATLVQPVGSPLSLECTVEGTSNPNLYWYRQAAGRGLQLLFYSVGIGQISSEVPQNLSASRPQDRQFILSSKKLLLSDSGFYLCAWSVSSGWADTQYFGPGTRLTVL.

This clone has only one observation. The chain combines TRBV29-1 with TRBJ2-3; 7 bases match TRBD2. Germline values: CDR1 SQVTM, CDR2 ANQGSEA. This CDR3 region has 15 residues. With 7 bases clipped from V and 5 bases from J, the junction kept 15 bases outside the gene matches. The CDR3 nucleotides are TGCAGCGCCCGAGGAAGCGGGATGTTTGGAGATACGCAGTATTTT. Translating gives CSARGSGMFGDTQYF.

The chain employs TRBV5-1 and TRBJ2-5; tentatively, D is TRBD2 (5 bases). V gave up 2 bases and J gave up 4 bases, with 9 bases separating them. The germline gives CDR1 SGHRS, CDR2 YFSETQ. CDR3 length: 13 residues. CDR3 residues: CASSFYGGETQYF. CDR3 DNA: TGCGCCAGCAGCTTCTACGGAGGAGAGACCCAGTACTTC. The full variable domain, with the rest looked up from reference TRBV5-1 and TRBJ2-5, is KAGVTQTPRYLIKTRGQQVTLSCSPISGHRSVSWYQQTPGQGLQFLFEYFSETQRNKGNFPGRFSGRQFSNSRSEMNVSTLELGDSALYLCASSFYGGETQYFGPGTRLLVL.

The V call is TRBV29-1, the J call TRBJ2-3; D unresolved. The CDR3 covers 15 residues. Germline V gives CDR1 SQVTM, CDR2 ANQGSEA. Trimming took off 1 base at V and 6 bases at J, with 17 bases between the two ends. The CDR3 loop is CSVEGVFVGPDTQYF. CDR3 coding DNA: TGCAGCGTTGAAGGGGTGTTTGTAGGGCCTGATACGCAGTATTTT.

The chain employs TRBV19 and TRBJ2-5, with 8 bases aligning to TRBD2. The ends lost 5 bases at V and 4 bases at J; junction bases unmatched: 3. CDR1 and CDR2 from the germline V gene are LNHDA and SQIVND (reference sequence). The CDR3 has 13 residues. This CDR3 reads CASSVAGGETQYF. CDR3 bases: TGTGCCAGTAGTGTGGCGGGAGGAGAGACCCAGTACTTC.